Shown below are 4 T cell receptor beta chains from a single sample sequenced in a study of blood T cells in healthy people across ages. Next came a second PCR, run for about 7 to 12 cycles, which used a sample-barcoded 5' primer along with a J-beta primer mix. TCRdb recomputed calls from the 5' RACE reads with MiXCR, one row per CDR3 protein. Of 730,000 or so distinct CDR3 sequences listed, 35% to 45% are singletons. The sequencing input was blood. Receptors originate from an older woman in good health.

The J gene is TRBJ1-5, the V gene TRBV28; 7 nucleotides agree with TRBD1. The CDR3 has 12 amino acids. The V gene end was trimmed by 6 bases and the J gene end by 8 bases; junction bases not matched to a gene: 4. Germline V gene sequence: CDR1 MDHEN, CDR2 SYDVKM. The CDR3 DNA follows: TGTGCCAGCAGGACAGGGTTGAAGCCCCAGCATTTT. Translating it yields CASRTGLKPQHF.

The J gene is TRBJ2-3, the V gene TRBV20-1; D might be TRBD1 or TRBD2, each matching 5 bases. CDR1 and CDR2 from the germline V gene are DFQATT and SNEGSKA (reference sequence). V was shortened by 6 bases and J by 2 bases, with 12 bases between the two germline ends. The CDR3 loop spans 13 amino acids. The CDR3 DNA sequence: TGCAGTGCGTTAGGGACCGTCACAGATACGCAGTATTTT. Its protein product is CSALGTVTDTQYF.

There are many counts of this clonotype. This sequence joins TRBV7-2 and TRBJ2-7, with TRBD2 identical over 10 bases. This CDR3 has 15 residues. CDR1 is SGHTA and CDR2 is FQGNSA in the germline V gene. The ends lost 0 bases at V and 5 bases at J; junction bases unmatched: 4. The CDR3 region is CASSLAAGGPNEQYF. For the CDR3, the DNA is TGTGCCAGCAGCTTAGCAGCGGGAGGGCCAAACGAGCAGTACTTC.

This clonotype was detected ten times or more. The chain links TRBV24-1 to TRBJ2-3; the match to TRBD2 covers 14 bases. The junction had 6 bases not matched to a gene; V was cut back by 5 bases and J by 6 bases. Looked up from germline, CDR1 is KGHDR and CDR2 is SFDVKD. The CDR3 loop spans 16 amino acids. The chain's CDR3 is CATSASTSGRADTQYF. CDR3 bases: TGTGCCACCAGTGCCTCGACTAGCGGGAGGGCGGATACGCAGTATTTT.